Given below is one T cell receptor beta chain in context. These data belong to a study of blood T cell repertoires in COVID-19. Study context: The samples span acute and convalescent COVID-19 from the United States, Italy and Spain.

Methods used by the authors: Nucleated cell counts were estimated from reference gene primer amplification. Sequencing used immunoSEQ multiplex PCR; TCRdb keeps in-frame clones, though not all of them. That table gives V, J and clone size, and the DNA gave D and trimming. Altogether 120,000 to 150,000 clones are present, about 86% being singletons, with the ten largest covering approximately 8.3%. Germline V gene sequence: CDR1 MDHEN, CDR2 SYDVKM. The CDR3 runs to 15 residues. V shed 3 bases, J shed 5 bases, and the junction held 5 bases outside the gene matches. The receptor was isolated from an older woman with acute or convalescent COVID-19. V is TRBV28 and J is TRBJ2-5, with 11 bases lining up with TRBD2. Sequencing input: peripheral blood. Written as DNA, the CDR3 is TGTGCCAGCAGTTTTAGCGGGGGGGCTCGGGAGACCCAGTACTTC. Amino acid sequence: CASSFSGGARETQYF.